A single sample gave rise to the 2 T cell receptor beta chains below, sequenced in a study of shared clonotypes between healthy human individuals. CD8 cells regarded as naive lacked CD45RO, were positively chosen for CCR7, and omitted terminally differentiated effector memory CD45RA+ cells. The repertoire was sequenced with immunoSEQ multiplex PCR; TCRdb's copy has only in-frame clones and lacks some. The sample lists 450,000 to 700,000 clones; 95% were seen once. The sequencing sample was made of naive CD8+ T cells sorted from blood. These receptors were obtained from a woman between 25 and 40 years old in good health.

This clone was seen just once. V and J are TRBV27 and TRBJ2-1; D tentatively reads TRBD1 or TRBD2 (6 bases each). This CDR3 contains 12 residues. The V and J ends lost 3 bases and 9 bases respectively, with 9 bases between them. Germline V lookup: CDR1 MNHEY, CDR2 SMNVEV (reference sequence). In nucleotides, the CDR3 is TGTGCCAGCAGTTTGGGGGGCCTTGAGCAGTTCTTC. It is translated as CASSLGGLEQFF.

The chain joins TRBV21-1 to TRBJ2-7; TRBD1 is the table's D call and was not checked against the DNA. TRBV21-1 is tagged as a pseudogene. This CDR3 region has 14 residues. CDR3 sequence reads: CASTLGTVTYEQYF. The CDR3 DNA reads TGTGCCAGCACCCTGGGGACAGTGACCTACGAGCAGTACTTC.